This T cell receptor (beta chain) was documented in a study of Ad26.COV2.S vaccination and SARS-CoV-2 variants. Documented treatment: some 20 received Ad26.COV2.S at low or high dose, single or two shots; roughly five received placebo; per-sample allocation not given. On day 63 after the first injection, vaccine and placebo recipients gave samples. Study-level points and caveats: Quantification of TCR breadth and depth may have yielded underestimates of total T cell responses.

Comment on this clone: Its antigen is undetermined.

Using immunoSEQ multiplex PCR, the repertoire was profiled, and TCRdb retains in-frame clones only, with some absent. The data show over 300,000 clones, roughly four fifths seen once. The CDR3 is 19 amino acids. The germline CDR1 and CDR2 sequences are SGHKS and YYEKEE (reference sequence). V was clipped by 4 bases and J by 3 bases; unmatched bases: 21. The chain uses TRBV5-5 and TRBJ1-2, with 7 bases identical to TRBD1. The sample in question was peripheral blood, obtained in a trial of Ad26.COV2.S vaccine versus placebo. The receptor was isolated from a person aged 18 to 65 who received the Ad26.COV2.S COVID-19 vaccine or a placebo. The CDR3 DNA reads TGTGCCAGCAGCCGCAAATTTCAGGGACAGTTTTTCCTTGACTATGGCTACACCTTC. Its translation is CASSRKFQGQFFLDYGYTF.